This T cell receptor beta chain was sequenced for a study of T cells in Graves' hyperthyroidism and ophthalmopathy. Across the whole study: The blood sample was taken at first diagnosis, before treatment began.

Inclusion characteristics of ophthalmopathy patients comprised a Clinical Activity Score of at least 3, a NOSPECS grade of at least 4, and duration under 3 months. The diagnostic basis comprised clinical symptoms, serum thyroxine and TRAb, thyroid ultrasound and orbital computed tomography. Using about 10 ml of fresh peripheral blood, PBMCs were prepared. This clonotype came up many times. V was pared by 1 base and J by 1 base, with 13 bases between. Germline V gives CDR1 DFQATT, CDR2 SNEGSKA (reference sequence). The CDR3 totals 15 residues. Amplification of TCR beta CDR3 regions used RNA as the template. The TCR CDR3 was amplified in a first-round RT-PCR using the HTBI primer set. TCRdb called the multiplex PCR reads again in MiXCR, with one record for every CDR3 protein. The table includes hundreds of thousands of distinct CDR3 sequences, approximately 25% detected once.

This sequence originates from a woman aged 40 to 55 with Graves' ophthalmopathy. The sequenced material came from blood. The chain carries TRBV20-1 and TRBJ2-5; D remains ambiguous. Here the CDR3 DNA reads TGCAGTGCTAGAGGTTGGGGTTTTAGCCAAGAGACCCAGTACTTC. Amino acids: CSARGWGFSQETQYF.